This TCR beta chain was recovered during a study of blood T cell repertoires in COVID-19. At the level of the study: Acute and convalescent COVID-19 specimens originated in the United States, Italy and Spain. The analysed material was cDNA or gDNA that came from T cells, B-cell-depleted T cells, or PBMCs.

From germline, CDR1 is SGHRS and CDR2 YFSETQ. Losses at the gene ends were 5 bases for V and 2 bases for J; bases not matched to a gene: 6. The CDR3 length is 15 residues. As handled by the study authors: Estimation of nucleated cell counts relied on the amplification of reference gene primers. Measured with immunoSEQ multiplex PCR; TCRdb has only the in-frame clones, and not every one. That table is the source of V, J and clone size, and D and trimming were worked out from the DNA. The table records 100,000 to 150,000 clones, about 88% of them present only once. The receptor's source is an elderly woman with acute or convalescent COVID-19. This chain connects TRBV5-1 to TRBJ2-7, with TRBD2 matching 11 bases. Sequenced input: peripheral blood. The CDR3 DNA sequence: TGCGCCAGCAGTTCACTAGCGGGGGAAACCTACGAGCAGTACTTC. This encodes CASSSLAGETYEQYF.